The next 8 T cell receptor beta chains were all read from a single sample in a study of shared clonotypes between healthy human individuals. Here immunoSEQ multiplex PCR was the method, and the copy in TCRdb shows in-frame clones only, minus some. The sample has approximately 810,000 clones; roughly 92% are singletons. It was CD45RO-negative cells, positively selected for CCR7, that made up naive CD8 cells, with terminally differentiated effector memory CD45RA+ cells excluded. The material sequenced was naive CD8+ T cells sorted from blood. Source of these receptors: a man younger than 40 in good health.

V gene TRBV11-2 combines with J gene TRBJ1-4; no clear D. Germline CDR1 SGHAT, CDR2 FQNNGV. Trimming left V 2 bases short and J 10 bases short, with 8 bases between. CDR3 size: 12 residues. This chain's CDR3 is CASSLLEGKLFF. The CDR3 DNA sequence: TGTGCCAGCAGCTTACTAGAAGGAAAACTGTTTTTT.

This clone was detected once. The chain recombines TRBV11-3 with TRBJ2-1, with D possibly being TRBD2 (5 bases). V dropped 2 bases and J dropped 6 bases, with 11 bases sitting between them. From germline, CDR1 is SGHNT and CDR2 YENEEA. This CDR3 spans 14 amino acids. CDR3 loop: CASSLRGPVNEQFF. The CDR3 DNA follows: TGTGCCAGCAGCTTACGAGGGCCTGTCAATGAGCAGTTCTTC. Based on the CDR3 plus reference TRBV11-3 and TRBJ2-1, the full variable domain is EAGVVQSPRYKIIEKKQPVAFWCNPISGHNTLYWYLQNLGQGPELLIRYENEEAVDDSQLPKDRFSAERLKGVDSTLKIQPAELGDSAVYLCASSLRGPVNEQFFGPGTRLTVL.

As for this clone: At the DNA level, this CDR3 is encoded by other sequences in the same sample as well. The rearrangement joins TRBV28 to TRBJ1-5; tentatively, D is TRBD1 (5 bases). The CDR3 is 15 residues long. Germline V gene lookup returns CDR1 MDHEN and CDR2 SYDVKM. The V and J ends lost 0 bases and 0 bases respectively, with 6 bases between them. This chain's CDR3 is CASSLWGDSNQPQHF. In DNA, the CDR3 is TGTGCCAGCAGTTTATGGGGGGATAGCAATCAGCCCCAGCATTTT. Using reference TRBV28 and TRBJ1-5 for the parts outside the CDR3, the full variable domain is DVKVTQSSRYLVKRTGEKVFLECVQDMDHENMFWYRQDPGLGLRLIYFSYDVKMKEKGDIPEGYSVSREKKERFSLILESASTNQTSMYLCASSLWGDSNQPQHFGDGTRLSIL.

The chain links TRBV27 to TRBJ2-3; D is unresolved. V lost 8 bases, J lost 7 bases, and 16 bases lay in between. This CDR3 has 13 residues. Germline V lookup: CDR1 MNHEY, CDR2 SMNVEV (reference sequence). The CDR3 bases are TGTGCCAGCCGTGCCGGGTATCGCTATACGCAGTATTTT. The encoded protein is CASRAGYRYTQYF.

This sequence joins TRBV7-9 and TRBJ1-5, with TRBD1 as a possible D gene (5 bases). This CDR3 has 14 amino acids. Between the trimmed V and J ends, which lost 5 bases and 4 bases, there was a span of 12 bases. In germline, CDR1 is SEHNR, CDR2 FQNEAQ (reference sequence). The CDR3 region is CASSQVGPNQPQHF. The CDR3 DNA follows: TGTGCCAGCAGCCAAGTGGGGCCTAATCAGCCCCAGCATTTT.

The chain combines TRBV25-1 with TRBJ2-1; D possibly corresponds to TRBD1 (5 bases). The CDR3 runs to 14 residues. CDR1 and CDR2 from the germline V gene are MGHDK and SYGVNS. V was clipped by 6 bases and J by 0 bases, with 9 bases between them. In DNA, the CDR3 is TGTGCCAGCAGCTTAGGGGTCTCCTACAATGAGCAGTTCTTC. This gives the protein CASSLGVSYNEQFF.

The CDR3 sequence: CASSLGGPGTDNEQFF. CDR3 in DNA: TGTGCCAGCAGCTTAGGGGGGCCAGGGACAGACAATGAGCAGTTCTTC. This chain connects TRBV7-9 to TRBJ2-1, with 7 positions matching TRBD1. CDR1 is SEHNR, CDR2 FQNEAQ, per germline (reference sequence). The V and J ends lost 1 base and 5 bases, in that order; junction bases with no gene match: 8. CDR3 length: 16 residues.

This sequence joins TRBV5-1 and TRBJ2-1, with TRBD1 identical over 8 bases. The CDR3 length is 16 residues. Trimming took 4 bases from V and 0 from J; bases not matched to a gene: 6. Germline CDR1 reads SGHRS; CDR2 reads YFSETQ. The CDR3 region has the DNA TGCGCCAGCAGCGTTACCAGGGGGCCCTCCTACAATGAGCAGTTCTTC. Translation gives CASSVTRGPSYNEQFF.